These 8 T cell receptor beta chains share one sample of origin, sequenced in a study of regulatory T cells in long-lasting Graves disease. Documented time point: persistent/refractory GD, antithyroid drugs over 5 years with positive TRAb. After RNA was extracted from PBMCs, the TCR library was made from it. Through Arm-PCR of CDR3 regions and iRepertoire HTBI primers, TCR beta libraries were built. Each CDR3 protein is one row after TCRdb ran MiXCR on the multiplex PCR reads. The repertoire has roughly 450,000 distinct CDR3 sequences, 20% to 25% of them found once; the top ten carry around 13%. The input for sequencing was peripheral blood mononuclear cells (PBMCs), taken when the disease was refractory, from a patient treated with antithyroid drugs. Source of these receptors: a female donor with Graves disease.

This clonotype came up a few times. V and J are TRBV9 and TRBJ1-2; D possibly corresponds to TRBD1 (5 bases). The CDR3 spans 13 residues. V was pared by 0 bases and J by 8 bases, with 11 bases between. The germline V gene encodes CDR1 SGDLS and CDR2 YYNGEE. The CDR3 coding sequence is TGTGCCAGCAGCGTAGGACAGAGTGGAGGCTACACCTTC. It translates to CASSVGQSGGYTF.

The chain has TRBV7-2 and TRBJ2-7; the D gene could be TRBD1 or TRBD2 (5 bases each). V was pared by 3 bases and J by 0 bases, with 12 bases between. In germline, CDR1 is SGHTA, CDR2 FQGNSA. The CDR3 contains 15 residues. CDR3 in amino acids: CASSLSPGTSYEQYF. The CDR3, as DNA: TGTGCCAGCAGCTTGTCCCCTGGGACCTCCTACGAGCAGTACTTC.

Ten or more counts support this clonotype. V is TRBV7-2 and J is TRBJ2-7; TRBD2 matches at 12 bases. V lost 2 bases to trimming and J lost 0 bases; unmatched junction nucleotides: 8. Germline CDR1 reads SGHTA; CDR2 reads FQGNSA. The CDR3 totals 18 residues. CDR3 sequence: CASSLPGLAGVSSYEQYF. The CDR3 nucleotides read TGTGCCAGCAGCTTACCGGGACTAGCGGGTGTGAGCTCCTACGAGCAGTACTTC.

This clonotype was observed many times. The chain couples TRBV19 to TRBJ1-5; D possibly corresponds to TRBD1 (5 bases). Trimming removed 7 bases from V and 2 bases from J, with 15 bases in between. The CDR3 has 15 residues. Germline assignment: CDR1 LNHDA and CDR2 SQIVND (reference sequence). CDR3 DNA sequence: TGTGCCAGTAATGTTGGGCGAGGGGGCAATCAGCCCCAGCATTTT. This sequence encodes CASNVGRGGNQPQHF.

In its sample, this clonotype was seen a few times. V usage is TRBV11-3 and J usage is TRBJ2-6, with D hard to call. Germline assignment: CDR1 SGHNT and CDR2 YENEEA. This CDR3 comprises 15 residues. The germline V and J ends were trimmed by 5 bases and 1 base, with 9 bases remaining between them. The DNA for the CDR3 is TGTGCCAGCAGCCTAACACGGTCTGGGGCCAACGTCCTGACTTTC. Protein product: CASSLTRSGANVLTF.

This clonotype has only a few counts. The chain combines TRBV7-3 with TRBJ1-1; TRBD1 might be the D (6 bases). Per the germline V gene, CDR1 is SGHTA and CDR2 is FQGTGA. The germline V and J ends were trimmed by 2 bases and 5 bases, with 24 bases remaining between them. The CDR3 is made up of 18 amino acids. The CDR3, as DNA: TGTGCCAGCAGCTTAGGTCCCCTGGTTACAGGGCGGAGTACTGAAGCTTTCTTT. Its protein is CASSLGPLVTGRSTEAFF.

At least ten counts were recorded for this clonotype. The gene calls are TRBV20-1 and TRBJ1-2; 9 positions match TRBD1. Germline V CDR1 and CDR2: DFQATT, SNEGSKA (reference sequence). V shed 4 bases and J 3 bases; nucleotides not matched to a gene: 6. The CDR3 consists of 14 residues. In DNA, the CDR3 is TGCAGTGCTACAACAGGGGGCTCGGACTATGGCTACACCTTC. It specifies CSATTGGSDYGYTF.

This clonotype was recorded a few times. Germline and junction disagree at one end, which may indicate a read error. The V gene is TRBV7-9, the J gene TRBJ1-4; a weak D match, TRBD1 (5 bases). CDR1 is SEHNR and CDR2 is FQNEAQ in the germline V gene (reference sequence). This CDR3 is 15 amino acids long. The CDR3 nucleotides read TGTGCCAGCAGCCCAGGAGGGGAAACTAATAAAAAACTGTTTTTT. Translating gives CASSPGGETNKKLFF.